A selection of T cell receptor beta chains follows, all from one sample in a study of blood T cells in healthy people across ages. TCRdb ran MiXCR on the 5' RACE reads and lists one entry per CDR3 protein. Among some 760,000 distinct CDR3 sequences listed, more than 20% were seen once. These same data were also listed under a study on T cells of mothers and their children.

The sample was blood. Receptors originate from a boy aged 5-17 years in good health. CDR3s include the opening cysteine and the closing phenylalanine or tryptophan. The order of the fields is V gene, clone size, J gene, D gene, CDR3 protein, CDR3 DNA. D genes are given only for firm matches. Size is omitted from some rows. Given values are once, few, many or a class for expanded clones.

>TRBV20-1|NA|TRBJ2-1|NA
CSVPPQGRDEQFF
TGCAGTGTACCCCCACAGGGTAGGGATGAGCAGTTCTTC
>TRBV7-9|few|TRBJ2-5|TRBD1
CASSFLGQAARETQYF
TGTGCCAGCAGCTTCCTGGGACAGGCGGCGAGAGAGACCCAGTACTTC
>TRBV12-3/TRBV12-4|few|TRBJ2-1|TRBD2
CASVEAGSRSYNEQFF
TGTGCCAGCGTAGAAGCGGGAAGTAGGTCCTACAATGAGCAGTTCTTC
>TRBV7-8|few|TRBJ2-4|TRBD2
CASSFGEGEMGAKNIQYF
TGTGCCAGCAGCTTCGGGGAGGGAGAAATGGGAGCCAAAAACATTCAGTACTTC
>TRBV10-3|NA|TRBJ2-7|TRBD2
CAISLAGQGLWEQYF
TGTGCCATCAGCCTAGCGGGGCAAGGTTTGTGGGAGCAGTACTTC
>TRBV12-3/TRBV12-4|few|TRBJ1-2|NA
CASSFSANYGYTF
TGTGCCAGCAGTTTCTCAGCTAACTATGGCTACACCTTC
>TRBV29-1|few|TRBJ2-7|NA
CSASGKRYEQYF
TGCAGCGCATCAGGGAAGCGGTACGAGCAGTACTTC
>TRBV7-8|NA|TRBJ1-2|NA
CASTPLPVYGYTF
TGTGCCAGCACCCCACTTCCGGTCTATGGCTACACCTTC
>TRBV9|NA|TRBJ2-1|NA
CASSVGGEVYNEQFF
TGTGCCAGCAGCGTAGGGGGGGAGGTCTACAATGAGCAGTTCTTC
>TRBV7-9|NA|TRBJ2-1|NA
CASSLEEAYNEQFF
TGTGCCAGCAGCTTAGAGGAGGCCTACAATGAGCAGTTCTTC
>TRBV28|NA|TRBJ2-1|NA
CASSPGSSYNGQFF
TGTGCCAGCAGTCCCGGAAGCTCCTACAATGGGCAGTTCTTC
>TRBV4-3|many|TRBJ2-4|NA
CASSQDLVHRGTKNIQYF
TGCGCCAGCAGCCAAGATCTTGTACACCGGGGGACCAAAAACATTCAGTACTTC
>TRBV28|NA|TRBJ1-4|TRBD1
CASSSPGTGNEKLFF
TGTGCCAGCAGTAGTCCGGGGACAGGGAATGAAAAACTGTTTTTT